This T cell receptor beta chain came from a study of Ad26.COV2.S vaccination and SARS-CoV-2 variants. Notes on the study in general: Spike-specific TCR breadth ran higher among vaccine recipients than placebo recipients. With respect to non-spike TCR breadth, vaccine and placebo recipients were similar.

Treatment noted: around 19 received Ad26.COV2.S at low or high dose, single or two shots; roughly five received placebo; per-sample allocation not given. Sampling was done on day 63 after the first vaccine or placebo injection. This CDR3 is 15 amino acids long. CDR1 is MNHNY, CDR2 SVGAGI, per germline (reference sequence). The V and J ends lost 2 bases and 7 bases respectively, with 17 bases between them. Repertoires were generated with immunoSEQ multiplex PCR, while TCRdb's copy carries only in-frame clones and drops some. The repertoire has some 340,000 clones, around four fifths of them found once; the top ten carry about 2.1%. Note on this clone: Its cognate antigen is unknown.

This clonotype was sampled from a person aged 18-65 years who received the Ad26.COV2.S COVID-19 vaccine or a placebo. The source was peripheral blood, collected in a trial of Ad26.COV2.S vaccine versus placebo. The V and J genes are TRBV6-6 and TRBJ1-1; maybe TRBD1 (5 bases). CDR3 region: CASSYVVRARDEAFF. Here the CDR3 DNA reads TGTGCCAGCAGTTACGTCGTCAGGGCGCGGGATGAAGCTTTCTTT.